These 17 T cell receptor beta chains originate from one sample sequenced in a study of cytomegalovirus exposure and HLA in healthy donors. Use of 60 Vbeta and 13 Jbeta primers characterized the PCR. The data were produced by immunoSEQ multiplex PCR, yet TCRdb's version contains in-frame clones alone and is incomplete. The data contain 120,000 to 150,000 clones, 9.4% of them singletons. Sequencing was done on a sample of PBMCs. All receptors come from a male donor in good health and CMV-seronegative.

This clone was found a few times. The chain has TRBV2 and TRBJ2-3, with TRBD2 matching 7 bases. Trimming cost V 0 bases and J 3 bases; bases outside gene matches: 6. From germline, CDR1 is SNHLY and CDR2 FYNNEI. CDR3 length: 16 amino acids. The CDR3 reads CASSEAQAGGTDTQYF. CDR3 DNA: TGTGCCAGCAGTGAAGCGCAGGCCGGGGGGACAGATACGCAGTATTTT.

The chain employs TRBV4-2 and TRBJ2-7, with 7 bases matching TRBD2. The CDR3 runs 16 residues. After removal of 1 base from V and 0 bases from J, the junction contained 6 bases not matched to a gene. The germline V gene encodes CDR1 LGHNA and CDR2 YNFKEQ. The CDR3 spells CASSQGTAGVSYEQYF. The DNA for the CDR3 is TGTGCCAGCAGCCAAGGTACGGCGGGAGTCTCCTACGAGCAGTACTTC.

The V gene is TRBV5-1, the J gene TRBJ2-1; 11 bases are shared with TRBD2. Germline CDR1 SGHRS, CDR2 YFSETQ. The CDR3 runs to 15 residues. The V segment lost 3 bases and the J segment 10 bases; nucleotides outside the gene matches: 9. Here the CDR3 DNA reads TGCGCCAGCAGCTCGATAGCGGGAGGGGCTGGCGAGCAGTTCTTC. Protein: CASSSIAGGAGEQFF.

The sample holds a few counts of this clone. The chain is built from TRBV4-3 and TRBJ2-7; the D gene is possibly TRBD1 (6 bases). With 0 bases removed from V and 1 base from J, the gap between germline ends came to 10 bases. Per the germline V gene, CDR1 is LGHNA and CDR2 is YSLEER. The CDR3 is 15 residues long. The CDR3: CASSQEDRASYEQYF. The CDR3 nucleotides are TGCGCCAGCAGCCAAGAGGACAGAGCTTCCTACGAGCAGTACTTC.

The V gene is TRBV4-2, the J gene TRBJ2-1; 7 nucleotides align to TRBD1. From germline, CDR1 is LGHNA and CDR2 YNFKEQ. The CDR3 is 17 amino acids. V lost 1 base, J lost 0 bases, and 6 bases stayed unmatched. The DNA of the CDR3 is TGTGCCAGCAGCCAAGGACCAGGGGGAAGCTCCTACAATGAGCAGTTCTTC. This codes for CASSQGPGGSSYNEQFF.

This chain uses TRBV30 with TRBJ2-1; D remains ambiguous. Looked up from germline, CDR1 is GTSNPN and CDR2 is SVGIG (reference sequence). The CDR3 covers 12 residues. Trimming took 0 bases from V and 8 from J, leaving 8 bases between them. The CDR3 bases are TGTGCCTGGAGTGTACTCCGCTATGAGCAGTTCTTC. It specifies CAWSVLRYEQFF. The full variable domain, in which reference TRBV30 and TRBJ2-1 provide the parts outside the CDR3, is SQTIHQWPATLVQPVGSPLSLECTVEGTSNPNLYWYRQAAGRGLQLLFYSVGIGQISSEVPQNLSASRPQDRQFILSSKKLLLSDSGFYLCAWSVLRYEQFFGPGTRLTVL.

This clone has only a few counts. The CDR3 DNA is TGTGCCAGCAGCCAAGAGTATTTAACTAATGAAAAACTGTTTTTT. The encoded protein is CASSQEYLTNEKLFF. The genes are TRBV4-2 and TRBJ1-4; D remains ambiguous. This CDR3 has 15 residues. CDR1 is LGHNA, CDR2 YNFKEQ, per germline. V was shortened by 0 bases and J by 1 base, with 6 bases between the two germline ends.

This chain connects TRBV19 to TRBJ2-5; the match to TRBD1 covers 7 bases. The CDR3 covers 14 residues. V gave up 6 bases and J gave up 4 bases; unmatched junction bases: 8. Germline V gene lookup returns CDR1 LNHDA and CDR2 SQIVND (reference sequence). CDR3 protein: CASSTSTGPETQYF. The CDR3 DNA follows: TGTGCCAGTAGCACCTCGACAGGGCCAGAGACCCAGTACTTC. Full variable domain (missing parts from reference TRBV19 and TRBJ2-5): DGGITQSPKYLFRKEGQNVTLSCEQNLNHDAMYWYRQDPGQGLRLIYYSQIVNDFQKGDIAEGYSVSREKKESFPLTVTSAQKNPTAFYLCASSTSTGPETQYFGPGTRLLVL.

This clone was found a few times. This chain links TRBV5-6 with TRBJ1-4; D is undetermined. CDR3 size: 16 residues. The germline V gene has CDR1 SGHDT and CDR2 YYEEEE. V gave up 0 bases and J gave up 3 bases, with 12 bases separating them. The CDR3 loop reads CASSLGSGRPNEKLFF. CDR3 coding DNA: TGTGCCAGCAGCTTGGGTTCAGGTCGGCCTAATGAAAAACTGTTTTTT.

This clone was detected only a few times. Mismatch with germline at one junction end may stem from a read error. The gene calls are TRBV7-2 and TRBJ1-1; TRBD1 agrees at 8 bases. The CDR3 is 15 amino acids. CDR1 is SGHTA and CDR2 is FQGNSA in the germline V gene. This CDR3 reads CASNLTGQGNTEAFF. In DNA form, the CDR3 reads TGTGCCAGCAACTTAACCGGACAGGGGAACACTGAAGCTTTCTTT.

In its sample, this clone was seen a few times. The chain is built from TRBV25-1 and TRBJ2-3; 7 bases are a match to TRBD2. The CDR3 is 14 amino acids. Germline assignment: CDR1 MGHDK and CDR2 SYGVNS. The J segment lost 4 bases and the V segment lost 3 bases, leaving 4 bases of the junction unmatched. CDR3 region: CASSDSLAADTQYF. The CDR3 nucleotides read TGTGCCAGCAGTGACAGTCTAGCGGCAGATACGCAGTATTTT. Filled out from reference TRBV25-1 and TRBJ2-3, the complete variable domain reads EADIYQTPRYLVIGTGKKITLECSQTMGHDKMYWYQQDPGMELHLIHYSYGVNSTEKGDLSSESTVSRIRTEHFPLTLESARPSHTSQYLCASSDSLAADTQYFGPGTRLTVL.

J is TRBJ2-2 and V is TRBV6-1, with D perhaps TRBD2 (5 bases). CDR3 length equals 13 residues. Germline-derived CDR1 and CDR2 are MNHNS and SASEGT. The V end was cut by 5 bases, the J end by 3 bases, with 7 bases between. The CDR3 nucleotides are TGTGCCAGCAGTAGCGGAGACACCGGGGAGCTGTTTTTT. Protein: CASSSGDTGELFF.

This clone came up a few times. V gene TRBV4-3 combines with J gene TRBJ1-1; D not certain. Germline V lookup: CDR1 LGHNA, CDR2 YSLEER. V lost 0 bases, J lost 1 base, and 12 bases lay in between. The CDR3 length is 16 residues. The CDR3 coding sequence is TGCGCCAGCAGCCAAGACCCAGTAGCAAGGAACACTGAAGCTTTCTTT. Translation: CASSQDPVARNTEAFF.

This chain links TRBV2 with TRBJ1-2, with 9 nucleotides matching TRBD1. Per the germline V gene, CDR1 is SNHLY and CDR2 is FYNNEI. J was trimmed by 4 bases and V by 7 bases; bases with no gene match: 4. CDR3 length: 13 amino acids. The CDR3 spells CASTWDRAYGYTF. CDR3 coding DNA: TGTGCCAGCACTTGGGACAGGGCCTATGGCTACACCTTC. The full variable domain, rest sourced from reference TRBV2 and TRBJ1-2, is EPEVTQTPSHQVTQMGQEVILRCVPISNHLYFYWYRQILGQKVEFLVSFYNNEISEKSEIFDDQFSVERPDGSNFTLKIRSTKLEDSAMYFCASTWDRAYGYTFGSGTRLTVV.

This clone was counted only a few times. The chain couples TRBV14 to TRBJ2-1, with 7 bases that match TRBD1. This CDR3 has 16 residues. V lost 3 bases, J lost 2 bases, and 7 bases stayed unmatched. Germline lookup yields CDR1 SGHDN and CDR2 FVKESK. The CDR3, as DNA: TGTGCCAGCAGCCAGATTCGGGACAGTCCCTACAATGAGCAGTTCTTC. It yields the protein CASSQIRDSPYNEQFF.

This clone was found a few times. The V and J genes are TRBV13 and TRBJ2-7; TRBD1 is a possible D gene (5 bases). In germline, CDR1 is PRHDT, CDR2 FYEKMQ (reference sequence). Between the trimmed V and J ends, which lost 3 bases and 2 bases, there was a span of 8 bases. The CDR3 consists of 13 residues. CDR3 DNA sequence: TGTGCCAGCAGCTTTCAGGGTACCTACGAGCAGTACTTC. Its translation is CASSFQGTYEQYF.

The V gene is TRBV7-3, the J gene TRBJ2-1, with a tentative D call TRBD2 (6 bases). V lost 5 bases, J lost 7 bases, and 18 bases lay in between. This CDR3 is built from 15 residues. Germline V gives CDR1 SGHTA, CDR2 FQGTGA. CDR3: CASSLTASDENEQFF. CDR3 DNA: TGTGCCAGCAGCCTGACGGCTAGCGATGAAAATGAGCAGTTCTTC.